These 15 T cell receptor beta chains share one sample of origin, sequenced in a study of tissue T cells after allogeneic stem cell transplantation (dated by TCRdb to 2021 to 2024). The method behind the library was the immunoSEQ multiplex PCR assay. What TCRdb holds here is the immuneACCESS table cut down to in-frame rearrangements. Part of the clones is not present; checked against another copy, under half of the missing clones reflect an unresolved V gene, and the others are unexplained. The table for this sample lists roughly 7,300 clones; 50% of them were counted only once. The ten largest account for approximately 12% of the sample. Sample time point, as interpreted from the label and publication: mouse harvest day 7 after allogeneic transplant. Each mouse graft, delivered by tail vein injection, combined 10^6 splenic CD5+ T cells with 10^7 T-cell-depleted bone marrow cells. The sample consisted of lymph node tissue. These receptor sequences come from a female BALB/c mouse given C57BL/6 T cells with graft-versus-host disease after an allogeneic hematopoietic cell transplant.

With regard to this clone: Genes and germline come from the mouse. The sequence runs out 1 residue before the end of the CDR3; the remainder is reconstructed from the germline J gene. The chain uses TRBV26 and TRBJ2-2; TRBD1 might be the D (5 bases). V was cut by 6 bases and J by 0 bases, with 11 bases left in between. The CDR3 loop spans 15 amino acids. Germline V gives CDR1 KGHPV, CDR2 FQNQEV (reference sequence). Partial CDR3 DNA: TGTGCCAGCAGCCTCGACAGTTCAAACACCGGGCAGCTCTAC. The encoded protein is CASSLDSSNTGQLY. The entire CDR3 sequence reads CASSLDSSNTGQLYF.

A word on this clone: Mouse germline and gene names are used. The read is 1 residue too short to cover the CDR3 end, so that end is filled in from the germline J gene. The rearrangement uses TRBV26 and TRBJ1-1; maybe TRBD1 (5 bases). This CDR3 is built from 13 residues. CDR1 and CDR2 (germline): KGHPV, FQNQEV (reference sequence). V lost 2 bases and J 3 bases, leaving 7 bases between the germline ends. The CDR3 sequence is CASSLGRDTEVFF. The sequenced CDR3 bases are TGTGCCAGCAGTCTGGGCAGGGACACAGAAGTCTTC.

As for this clone: Gene and germline names: mouse. Sequencing ends 1 residue short of the CDR3 end; the germline J gene provides the rest. J is TRBJ2-5 and V is TRBV3; no clear D. V shed 4 bases and J shed 3 bases, with 8 bases lying between them. This CDR3 has 13 amino acids. Germline V gives CDR1 SNHLY, CDR2 FYNGKV (reference sequence). Here the CDR3 reads CASSSRGQDTQYF. CDR3 bases read: TGTGCCAGCAGCTCTCGGGGACAAGACACCCAGTAC.

In this sample, this clone turned up a few times. Gene names follow the mouse nomenclature. The CDR3 is cut off 1 residue early in the read; its end comes from the germline J gene. The J gene is TRBJ2-5, the V gene TRBV26; 8 bases map to TRBD1. Germline lookup yields CDR1 KGHPV and CDR2 FQNQEV (reference sequence). Trimming removed 3 bases from V and 6 bases from J; junction bases left unmatched: 2. The CDR3 loop spans 13 amino acids. CDR3 sequence: CASSLRGLDTQYF. CDR3 DNA (partial): TGTGCCAGCAGTCTCAGGGGGCTGGACACCCAGTAC.

Concerning this clone: Here the gene names and germline are mouse. The read ends 1 residue before the CDR3 terminus; that terminus is restored from the germline J gene. The V call is TRBV26, the J call TRBJ2-3, with D possibly matching TRBD1 (5 bases). Looked up from germline, CDR1 is KGHPV and CDR2 is FQNQEV (reference sequence). Trimming cost V 7 bases and J 0 bases, with 11 bases left between them. This CDR3 spans 14 amino acids. CDR3 region: CASTRTSSAETLYF. The sequenced CDR3 bases are TGTGCCAGCACCCGGACATCTAGTGCAGAAACGCTGTAT.

With respect to this clone: Genes and germline are mouse. The DNA ends 1 residue before the CDR3 does, and the rest of the CDR3 is filled in from the germline J gene. This sequence joins TRBV3 and TRBJ2-7, with TRBD2 matching 7 bases. The germline gives CDR1 SNHLY, CDR2 FYNGKV (reference sequence). The CDR3 loop spans 13 amino acids. V lost 4 bases to trimming and J lost 4 bases; unmatched junction nucleotides: 4. The CDR3: CASSSRLGYEQYF. CDR3 DNA, as far as it was read: TGTGCCAGCAGCTCCCGACTGGGTTATGAACAGTAC.

Comment on this clone: Here the gene names and germline are mouse. Read sequence stops 1 residue before the CDR3 end, and the germline J gene provides the missing end. The chain combines TRBV23 with TRBJ2-5. From germline, CDR1 is KGHTA and CDR2 FQNQQP. This CDR3 has 14 amino acids. The sequenced part of the CDR3 DNA is TGCTCCAGCAGTCAATATAACAACCAAGACACCCAGTAC. Translated, it gives CSSSQYNNQDTQY. The entire CDR3 protein reads CSSSQYNNQDTQYF.

In regard to this clone: Here the gene names and germline are mouse. The sequence runs out 1 residue before the end of the CDR3; the remainder is reconstructed from the germline J gene. V usage is TRBV15 and J usage is TRBJ2-4, with D unclear. CDR1 is SGHND and CDR2 is FRSKSL in the germline V gene. The CDR3 runs 11 residues. V dropped 4 bases and J dropped 2 bases, with 1 base sitting between them. CDR3: CASSSQNTLYF. CDR3 DNA (partial): TGTGCCAGCAGTTCTCAAAACACCTTGTAC.

As for this clone: Mouse names are used for the genes. The CDR3 goes on 1 residue after the read ends, and that part is filled in from the germline J gene. The chain uses TRBV12-1 and TRBJ2-3; D possibly corresponds to TRBD1 (6 bases). The V and J ends lost 2 bases and 6 bases respectively, with 11 bases between them. The CDR3 runs to 13 residues. Germline V gene data show CDR1 as SGHSN and CDR2 as HYEKVE. The CDR3 bases that were read are TGTGCCAGCTCTCCCCAGGGGTTGGAAACGCTGTAT. Protein sequence: CASSPQGLETLY. The CDR3 as a whole reads CASSPQGLETLYF.

With respect to this clone: Gene names are the mouse ones. The read falls 1 residue short of the CDR3 end, and the missing part is taken from the germline J gene. The V call is TRBV13-2, the J call TRBJ1-1; 9 positions match TRBD1. V lost 0 bases to trimming and J lost 8 bases; unmatched junction nucleotides: 5. Per germline, CDR1 NNHNN and CDR2 SYGAGS (reference sequence). CDR3 length: 14 residues. CDR3: CASGDAQGAREVFF. The CDR3 DNA, read in part, is TGTGCCAGCGGTGATGCACAGGGGGCAAGGGAAGTCTTC.

A note on this clone: Mouse germline and gene names are used. Read data end 1 residue before the CDR3 end; the end is taken from the germline J gene. V gene TRBV1 combines with J gene TRBJ2-5, with D unclear. CDR1 is NSQYPW, CDR2 LRSPGD, per germline (reference sequence). V lost 0 bases and J lost 0, with 4 bases in between. This CDR3 region has 14 residues. CDR3: CTCSADPNQDTQYF. The CDR3 bases that were read are TGCACCTGCAGTGCAGATCCTAACCAAGACACCCAGTAC.

This clone qualifies as medium-sized (0.01 to 0.1%). Germline and genes here are mouse. Sequencing ends 1 residue short of the CDR3 end; the germline J gene provides the rest. The chain joins TRBV26 to TRBJ1-5; tentative D call: TRBD1 (6 bases). CDR1 is KGHPV, CDR2 FQNQEV, per germline (reference sequence). The V and J ends lost 4 bases and 7 bases respectively, with 8 bases between them. The CDR3 has 12 residues. This CDR3 reads CASSRQEQAPLF. The CDR3 DNA, read in part, is TGTGCCAGCAGTCGACAGGAGCAGGCTCCGCTT.

For this clone: The germline and genes are mouse ones. Coverage ceases 1 residue before the CDR3 finishes, and the germline J gene fills in the end. The genes are TRBV26 and TRBJ1-1; D ambiguous. Per the germline V gene, CDR1 is KGHPV and CDR2 is FQNQEV (reference sequence). Trimming stripped 2 bases from V and 0 bases from J, with 7 bases between. There are 14 residues in the CDR3. CDR3: CASSLIQTNTEVFF. CDR3 DNA, as far as it was read: TGTGCCAGCAGTCTGATACAAACAAACACAGAAGTCTTC.

Comment on this clone: Gene labels here are mouse ones. The read stops 1 residue short of the end of the CDR3; the missing end is completed from the germline J gene. The chain recombines TRBV3 with TRBJ2-3; 9 nucleotides line up with TRBD2. This CDR3 is built from 14 residues. Trimming removed 6 bases from V and 3 bases from J; junction bases left unmatched: 4. Germline V gives CDR1 SNHLY, CDR2 FYNGKV (reference sequence). CDR3 DNA, as far as it was read: TGTGCCAGCAGGTCCGGGACTGGGGCAGAAACGCTGTAT. Translation gives CASRSGTGAETLY. The entire CDR3 reads CASRSGTGAETLYF.

With regard to this clone: The gene names here belong to mouse. The sequence runs out 1 residue before the end of the CDR3; the remainder is reconstructed from the germline J gene. V gene TRBV3 combines with J gene TRBJ1-1; 9 nucleotides agree with TRBD1. CDR1 is SNHLY, CDR2 FYNGKV, per germline (reference sequence). The CDR3 runs 14 residues. The V and J ends lost 4 bases and 1 base, in that order; junction bases with no gene match: 1. The CDR3 here is CASSSDRGNTEVFF. CDR3 bases read: TGTGCCAGCAGCTCGGACAGGGGGAACACAGAAGTCTTC.